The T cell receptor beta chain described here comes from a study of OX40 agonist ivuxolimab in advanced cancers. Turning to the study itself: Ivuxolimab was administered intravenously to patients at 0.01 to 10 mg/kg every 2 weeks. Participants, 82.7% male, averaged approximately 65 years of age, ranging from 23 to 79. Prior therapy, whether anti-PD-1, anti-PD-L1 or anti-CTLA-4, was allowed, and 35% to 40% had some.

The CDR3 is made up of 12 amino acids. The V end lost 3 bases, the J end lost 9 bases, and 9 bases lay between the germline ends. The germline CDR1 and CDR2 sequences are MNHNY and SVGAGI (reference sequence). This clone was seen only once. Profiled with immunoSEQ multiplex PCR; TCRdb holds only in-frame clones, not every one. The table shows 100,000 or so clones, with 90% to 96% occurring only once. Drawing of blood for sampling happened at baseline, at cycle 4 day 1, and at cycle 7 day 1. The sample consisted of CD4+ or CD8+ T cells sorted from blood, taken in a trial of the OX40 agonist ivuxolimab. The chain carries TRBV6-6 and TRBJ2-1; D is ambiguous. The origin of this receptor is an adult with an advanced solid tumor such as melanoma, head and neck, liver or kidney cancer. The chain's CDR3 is CASSYTPGEQFF. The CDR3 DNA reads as TGTGCCAGCAGTTATACACCGGGTGAGCAGTTCTTC.